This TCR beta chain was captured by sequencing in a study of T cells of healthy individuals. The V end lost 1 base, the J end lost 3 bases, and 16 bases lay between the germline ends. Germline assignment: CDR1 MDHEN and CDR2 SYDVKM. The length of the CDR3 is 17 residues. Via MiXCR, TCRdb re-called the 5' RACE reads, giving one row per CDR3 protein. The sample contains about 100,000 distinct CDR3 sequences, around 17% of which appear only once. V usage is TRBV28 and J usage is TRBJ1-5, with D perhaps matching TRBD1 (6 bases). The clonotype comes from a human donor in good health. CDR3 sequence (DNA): TGTGCCAGCAGTTTATATAGTACAGGGACGGTCAATCAGCCCCAGCATTTT. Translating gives CASSLYSTGTVNQPQHF.